This is a list of T cell receptor beta chains from one sample in a study of blood T cell repertoires in COVID-19. The protocol was immunoSEQ multiplex PCR, while the TCRdb copy is restricted to in-frame clones and leaves out a portion. The repertoire has approximately 350,000 clones, 88% of them found once; the top ten carry 6% to 8.5%. The source material was peripheral blood. All receptors come from a woman between 70 and 85 years old with COVID-19, enrolled during active disease. Both conserved end residues are part of each CDR3. Fields, in order: J gene, clone size, V gene, D gene, CDR3 DNA, CDR3 protein. The D gene is left open where the match is weak. The size of a clone is reported for some rows only, either as once, few or many, or as a class for expanded clones.

>TRBJ1-2|NA|TRBV4-3|TRBD1
TGCGCCAGCAGCCAGGGACGACAGGGATTCGGCTACACCTTC
CASSQGRQGFGYTF
>TRBJ2-5|NA|TRBV7-2|NA
TGTGCCAGCAGCTCCTCTTATAGCGAGACCCAGTACTTC
CASSSSYSETQYF
>TRBJ1-1|NA|TRBV18|TRBD1
TGTGCCAGCTCACCGTCGACAGGGAGGACTGAAGCTTTCTTT
CASSPSTGRTEAFF
>TRBJ2-7|few|TRBV19|TRBD2
TGTGCCAGTAGTTCAACGGAATCACTAGCGGGGAGCTCCTACGAGCAGTACTTC
CASSSTESLAGSSYEQYF
>TRBJ1-2|NA|TRBV20-1|NA
TGCAGTGCTAGTGAAAGAACAGGGATGGATGGCTACACCTTC
CSASERTGMDGYTF
>TRBJ2-7|NA|TRBV27|TRBD1
TGTGCCAGCAGTCCGGGACAGGGAAGGTACGAGCAGTACTTC
CASSPGQGRYEQYF
>TRBJ1-2|NA|TRBV12-1|NA
TGTGCCAGCAGCTTTGAAGTACGACAGGTCGGGGATTTAAACTATGGCTACACCTTC
CASSFEVRQVGDLNYGYTF
>TRBJ1-5|NA|TRBV28|NA
TGTGCCAGCAGTTTACGACGGACCGGGGGGTTTAATCAGCCCCAGCATTTT
CASSLRRTGGFNQPQHF
>TRBJ1-2|NA|TRBV24-1|NA
TGTGCCACCAGTGACCCTTGGAAGGGGGGGGAAGGCTACACCTTC
CATSDPWKGGEGYTF
>TRBJ2-1|NA|TRBV5-6|NA
TGTGCCAGCAGACTTAGGGGGGGCGGTGGTGAGCAGTTCTTC
CASRLRGGGGEQFF
>TRBJ1-4|NA|TRBV2|NA
TGTGCCAGCACCTACAGGGTTGCAACTAATGAAAAACTGTTTTTT
CASTYRVATNEKLFF
>TRBJ2-3|NA|TRBV19|NA
TGTGCCAGTAGGACTGCGGGCACAGATACGCAGTATTTT
CASRTAGTDTQYF
>TRBJ2-1|NA|TRBV25-1|NA
TGTGCCACCGGTAGGGGCTGGACCTACAATGAGCAGTTCTTC
CATGRGWTYNEQFF
>TRBJ2-3|NA|TRBV5-6|NA
TGTGCCAGCAGCCCGGACACTGATCCGTTTGGTACGCAGTATTTT
CASSPDTDPFGTQYF
>TRBJ1-2|NA|TRBV5-1|TRBD1
TGCGCCAGCAGCTTGGCTCAGGGGGCTTGGGATGGCTACACCTTC
CASSLAQGAWDGYTF
>TRBJ1-3|NA|TRBV3-1/TRBV3-2|NA
TGTGCCAGCAGCCGAGACCTTGGCGGAAGCTCTGGAAACACCATATATTTT
CASSRDLGGSSGNTIYF
>TRBJ2-7|NA|TRBV28|TRBD1
TGTGCCAGCAGTCCCCGGACAGGGATTCACTACGAGCAGTACTTC
CASSPRTGIHYEQYF
>TRBJ2-3|few|TRBV4-2|NA
TGTGCCAGCAGCCAGGAACAGGGAGATACGCAGTATTTT
CASSQEQGDTQYF
>TRBJ1-2|NA|TRBV2|TRBD1
TGTGCCAGCAGTGTGGGACAGACTTCCTATGGCTACACCTTC
CASSVGQTSYGYTF
>TRBJ1-1|NA|TRBV5-1|TRBD1
TGCGCCAGCAGCTTGGGGCAGGGGGCCACTGAAGCTTTCTTT
CASSLGQGATEAFF
>TRBJ1-5|NA|TRBV18|NA
TGTGCCAGCTCACCCGGGGGGGATCAGCCCCAGCATTTT
CASSPGGDQPQHF
>TRBJ1-2|NA|TRBV18|TRBD1
TGTGCCAGCTCACCGGACAGGGGGCTTGGTAGCTACACCTTC
CASSPDRGLGSYTF
>TRBJ2-3|NA|TRBV11-2|NA
TGTGCCAGCAGCCTAGGGGGACTGCCCCTCACAGATACGCAGTATTTT
CASSLGGLPLTDTQYF
>TRBJ2-7|NA|TRBV7-2|NA
TGTGCCAGCAGCTTAGCGGGCGGGGTAGGGGAGTCCGGGGAGCAGTACTTC
CASSLAGGVGESGEQYF
>TRBJ2-7|NA|TRBV21-1|NA
TGTGCCAGCAGCAAATTCAGCGCGGAACCCTACGAGCAGTACTTC
CASSKFSAEPYEQYF
>TRBJ2-1|NA|TRBV27|NA
TGTGCCAGCAGTTTCTCCGGGACTTCCCCATCCCATGAGCAGTTCTTC
CASSFSGTSPSHEQFF
>TRBJ2-3|once|TRBV6-1|NA
TGTGCCAGCAGTGAGATGAGGTTCAGGGGCACAGATACGCAGTATTTT
CASSEMRFRGTDTQYF
>TRBJ1-6|NA|TRBV30|TRBD1
TGTGCCTGGCCCCGGGCAGGGGGCATCCACCTCAATAATTCACCCCTCCACTTT
CAWPRAGGIHLNNSPLHF
>TRBJ2-1|NA|TRBV12-3/TRBV12-4|NA
TGTGCCAGCAGTTTAAGCGCGGTTAATGAGCAGTTCTTC
CASSLSAVNEQFF
>TRBJ1-5|NA|TRBV10-3|NA
TGTGCCATCAGTGAGTCGGAGGGGAATCAGCCCCAGCATTTT
CAISESEGNQPQHF
>TRBJ1-5|NA|TRBV27|NA
TGTGCCAGCAGTTTGAGCGGAGGGGGCAATCAGCCCCAGCATTTT
CASSLSGGGNQPQHF
>TRBJ2-3|NA|TRBV5-1|TRBD2
TGCGCCAGCAGCTCGGGAGGCGGCGAAGATACGCAGTATTTT
CASSSGGGEDTQYF
>TRBJ1-2|NA|TRBV25-1|NA
TGTGCCAGCAGTGAATATAATACGGCGGGGGATGGCTACACCTTC
CASSEYNTAGDGYTF
>TRBJ1-4|NA|TRBV24-1|NA
TGTGCCACCAGTGATTTCGCACAGGGAAGTGAAAAACTGTTTTTT
CATSDFAQGSEKLFF
>TRBJ2-2|NA|TRBV4-1|NA
TGCGCCAGCAGCCACCCCCCCCGCCAGGGTAGCGGGGAGCTGTTTTTT
CASSHPPRQGSGELFF
>TRBJ1-2|NA|TRBV21-1|NA
TGTGCCAGCAGCGAGATCGGACAGTTTAATGGCTACACCTTC
CASSEIGQFNGYTF
>TRBJ1-6|NA|TRBV28|NA
TGTGCCAGCAGTTTGCAGGGCAGATATAATTCACCCCTCCACTTT
CASSLQGRYNSPLHF
>TRBJ2-5|once|TRBV9|TRBD2
TGTGCCAGCAGCGTAGGCGGGGGTCCACAAGAGACCCAGTACTTC
CASSVGGGPQETQYF
>TRBJ1-1|NA|TRBV28|TRBD1
TGTGCCAGCAGTTTATTGCAGGGGGCTGAAGCTTTCTTT
CASSLLQGAEAFF
>TRBJ1-3|NA|TRBV7-3|NA
TGTGCCAGCAGCTTAGAGGGGGGGCCCTCTGGAAACACCATATATTTT
CASSLEGGPSGNTIYF
>TRBJ1-2|NA|TRBV19|NA
TGTGCCAGTAGGGACATGGGGGGAGCTAACTATGGCTACACCTTC
CASRDMGGANYGYTF
>TRBJ1-2|few|TRBV18|NA
TGTGCCAGCTCACCACCGGAGCTGGCATTCTATGGCTACACCTTC
CASSPPELAFYGYTF
>TRBJ1-1|NA|TRBV9|TRBD1
TGTGCCAGCAGCCCTACCGGGACAGGGGACACTGAAGCTTTCTTT
CASSPTGTGDTEAFF
>TRBJ2-1|NA|TRBV2|NA
TGTGCCACCGTCCGGGGAGACTTTAATGAGCAGTTCTTC
CATVRGDFNEQFF
>TRBJ1-1|NA|TRBV19|NA
TGTGCCAGTAGTGCTATTGAAGCTTTCTTT
CASSAIEAFF
>TRBJ2-3|NA|TRBV11-2|NA
TGTGCCAGCAGCTTTAGACAGCCTAGCACAGATACGCAGTATTTT
CASSFRQPSTDTQYF
>TRBJ1-1|few|TRBV4-3|TRBD1
TGCGCCAGCAGCCAAGATTACCCAACAGGGGCCATGAACACTGAAGCTTTCTTT
CASSQDYPTGAMNTEAFF
>TRBJ2-4|NA|TRBV9|NA
TGTGCCAGCAGCCCCCCTTGGGGGGAATCCATTCAGTACTTC
CASSPPWGESIQYF
>TRBJ1-1|few|TRBV2|NA
TGTGCCAGCAGCGCCTGGGGGGATCTGAACACTGAAGCTTTCTTT
CASSAWGDLNTEAFF
>TRBJ1-2|NA|TRBV29-1|NA
TGCAGCGTTGCGAGCGGTTACGGCTACACCTTC
CSVASGYGYTF
>TRBJ1-1|NA|TRBV27|NA
TGTGCCAGCAGTCCCTCACGGGGGACTGAAGCTTTCTTT
CASSPSRGTEAFF
>TRBJ2-7|NA|TRBV29-1|TRBD1
TGCAGCGCGACCGGGACAGGGTCCTACGAGCAGTACTTC
CSATGTGSYEQYF
>TRBJ1-2|NA|TRBV10-2|NA
TGCGCCAGCAGTGACCGAGGGGGGGCGGGCTATGGCTACACCTTC
CASSDRGGAGYGYTF
>TRBJ1-5|NA|TRBV7-2|NA
TGTGCCAGCAGCTTAGTGGGGGGAACGAGCAATCAGCCCCAGCATTTT
CASSLVGGTSNQPQHF
>TRBJ1-1|NA|TRBV3-1/TRBV3-2|TRBD1
TGTGCCAGCAGCCAAGGGGGCACAGGGGACACTGAAGCTTTCTTT
CASSQGGTGDTEAFF
>TRBJ1-2|NA|TRBV2|TRBD1
TGTGCCAGCACCCGCACGGCAGGGGGTAACTATGGCTACACCTTC
CASTRTAGGNYGYTF
>TRBJ2-2|NA|TRBV5-4|NA
TGTGCCAGCAGCCAGACGGACAAATCAACCGGGGAGCTGTTTTTT
CASSQTDKSTGELFF
>TRBJ1-5|few|TRBV6-1|NA
TGTGCCAGCAGTGAATTAACTCTCAATCAGCCCCAGCATTTT
CASSELTLNQPQHF
>TRBJ1-6|NA|TRBV2|NA
TGTGCCACCTCAAGGGGCCAAAATTCACCCCTCCACTTT
CATSRGQNSPLHF
>TRBJ2-7|NA|TRBV4-3|TRBD2
TGCGCCAGCAGCCAAGATAGGACTAGCGGGGGCCACGAGCAGTACTTC
CASSQDRTSGGHEQYF